The sequence of this TCR beta chain was determined in a study of OX40 agonist ivuxolimab in advanced cancers. Study information: Ivuxolimab was delivered to patients intravenously every 2 weeks at doses spanning 0.01 to 10 mg/kg.

Cycle 7 day 1, cycle 4 day 1, and baseline were the timepoints at which blood was sampled. The method was immunoSEQ multiplex PCR; TCRdb's version includes in-frame clones alone and lacks a portion of them. The sample comprises more than 85,000 clones, around nine tenths of which are singletons, and over 0.4% rests with the top ten. Sequenced material: CD4+ or CD8+ T cells sorted from blood, taken in a trial of the OX40 agonist ivuxolimab. The receptor comes from an adult with an advanced solid tumor such as melanoma, head and neck, liver or kidney cancer.

The CDR3 loop is CASSLGTLTNTGELFF. As DNA, the CDR3 is TGTGCCAGCAGCCTAGGGACGTTGACGAACACCGGGGAGCTGTTTTTT. The J gene is TRBJ2-2, the V gene TRBV11-2, with D perhaps being TRBD1 or TRBD2 (5 bases each). The CDR3 has 16 residues. Per germline, CDR1 SGHAT and CDR2 FQNNGV. V was pared by 5 bases and J by 0 bases, with 13 bases between.